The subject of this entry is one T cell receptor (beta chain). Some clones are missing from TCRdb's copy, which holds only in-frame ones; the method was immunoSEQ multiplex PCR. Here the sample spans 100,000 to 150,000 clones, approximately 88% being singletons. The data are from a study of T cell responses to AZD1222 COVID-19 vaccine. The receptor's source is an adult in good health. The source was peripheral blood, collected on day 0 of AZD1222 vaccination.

The CDR3 loop reads CASSRMGGTEAFF. CDR3 sequence (DNA): TGTGCCAGCAGTCGAATGGGGGGCACTGAAGCTTTCTTT. This chain links TRBV6-2 or TRBV6-3 with TRBJ1-1; a possible D gene is TRBD1 (5 bases). The CDR3 spans 13 residues. The V gene's germline CDR1 is MNHEY and CDR2 SVGEGT. Trimming removed 5 bases at V and 4 bases at J, with 11 bases between.